The TCR beta chain described here comes from a study of T-cell reconstitution after alpha-beta-depleted transplantation in children. It was with unique molecular identifiers that the TCRbeta library was prepared. TCRdb itself ran the PCR reads through MiXCR, one entry per CDR3 protein. The sample has a few hundred thousand distinct CDR3 sequences, over 10% seen once. The CDR3 consists of 13 residues. Looked up from germline, CDR1 is SQVTM and CDR2 is ANQGSEA. The study's findings and limits: One year post-transplant, T-cell counts and diversity were largely derived from T cells produced anew.

This clonotype has more than one count but fewer than ten. Its cognate antigen is unknown. The junction departs from the called germline gene at one end, perhaps through a read error. The chain is built from TRBV29-1 and TRBJ2-7; 11 nucleotides line up with TRBD2. The sample was PBMCs, mostly from graft donor cells, taken 360 days after TCRalphabeta/CD19-depleted stem cell transplant. This TCR was recovered from a male patient under 18 who had a stem cell transplant for acute myeloid leukemia, so the T cells may come from the graft donor. CDR3 in amino acids: CSAEGGLADEQYF. The DNA for the CDR3 is TGCAGCGCTGAAGGGGGACTAGCGGACGAGCAGTACTTC.